Shown below are 14 T cell receptor beta chains from a single sample sequenced in a study of T-cell reconstitution after alpha-beta-depleted transplantation in children. A library of TCRbeta sequences, prepared with unique molecular identifiers, was generated. TCRdb passed the PCR reads through MiXCR, listing each CDR3 protein once. Of 500,000 to 750,000 distinct CDR3 sequences detected, roughly 13% appear once; the ten largest clones hold over 2%. Source: PBMCs, mostly from graft donor cells, taken 360 days after TCRalphabeta/CD19-depleted stem cell transplant. These receptors all stem from a male patient aged 10 to 17 who had a stem cell transplant for acute myeloid leukemia, so the T cells may come from the graft donor.

This chain joins TRBV12-3 or TRBV12-4 and TRBJ1-5; unclear D gene. The CDR3 has 17 amino acids. The germline V and J ends were trimmed by 2 bases and 3 bases, with 17 bases remaining between them. The CDR3 bases are TGTGCCAGCAGTTTAAGTGGCCCCGGGAGTTTCAATCAGCCCCAGCATTTT. Its protein is CASSLSGPGSFNQPQHF.

V gene TRBV6-2 or TRBV6-3 combines with J gene TRBJ2-7, with 8 bases identical to TRBD2. Germline CDR1 MNHEY, CDR2 SVGEGT. The CDR3 is 15 residues long. Germline trimming cut 6 bases from V and 3 bases from J; bases unmatched to any gene: 10. This CDR3 reads CASRARAGAFYEQYF. The CDR3 nucleotides read TGTGCCAGCAGGGCCCGAGCGGGAGCCTTCTACGAGCAGTACTTC.

This clonotype was seen more than once but under ten times. The CDR3, as DNA: TGCAGCGTAATGGGGGGCTACGAGCAGTACTTC. Translated, it gives CSVMGGYEQYF. This sequence joins TRBV29-1 and TRBJ2-7; perhaps TRBD2 as D (6 bases). This CDR3 region has 11 residues. V was cut by 6 bases and J by 3 bases, with 9 bases left in between. Germline-derived CDR1 and CDR2 are SQVTM and ANQGSEA.

This clonotype was seen at least ten times. The V call is TRBV20-1, the J call TRBJ2-7; possible D gene TRBD1, 6 bases. The CDR3 contains 13 residues. From germline, CDR1 is DFQATT and CDR2 SNEGSKA (reference sequence). Trimming left V 2 bases short and J 2 bases short, with 10 bases between. The CDR3 protein is CSARSGTPYEQYF. CDR3 nucleotide sequence: TGCAGTGCTAGATCAGGGACACCCTACGAGCAGTACTTC.

This sequence joins TRBV19 and TRBJ2-1, with 11 bases matching TRBD2. V dropped 7 bases and J dropped 7; count of bases not matched to a gene: 6. Germline lookup yields CDR1 LNHDA and CDR2 SQIVND (reference sequence). The CDR3 spans 14 residues. CDR3 bases: TGTGCCAGTACCCCCCGACTAGCGGGAAATGAGCAGTTCTTC. This sequence encodes CASTPRLAGNEQFF.

This clonotype was observed a few times. This chain joins TRBV20-1 and TRBJ2-7; 12 bases agree with TRBD2. Looked up from germline, CDR1 is DFQATT and CDR2 is SNEGSKA (reference sequence). V lost 3 bases, J lost 7 bases, and 13 bases stayed unmatched. The CDR3 is 16 residues long. The CDR3: CSASVLAGGPTVEQYF. Here the CDR3 DNA reads TGCAGTGCTAGTGTTCTAGCGGGAGGGCCGACGGTTGAGCAGTACTTC.

The chain is built from TRBV5-5 and TRBJ2-7, with 10 bases that match TRBD1. Trimming at V came to 7 bases and at J to 2 bases, leaving 12 bases not matched to a gene. This CDR3 contains 16 residues. Germline V CDR1 and CDR2: SGHKS, YYEKEE (reference sequence). The CDR3 DNA is TGTGCCAGCGGCCCTAGGCCGGGACAGGGGACCTACGAGCAGTACTTC. Protein sequence: CASGPRPGQGTYEQYF.

There are many counts of this clonotype. V is TRBV29-1 and J is TRBJ2-1, with D possibly being TRBD2 (6 bases). CDR3 length: 12 amino acids. Looked up from germline, CDR1 is SQVTM and CDR2 is ANQGSEA. Trimming took off 7 bases at V and 12 bases at J, with 19 bases between the two ends. Written as DNA, the CDR3 is TGCAGCGCCGGGGGACTCGCGGACGGGCAGTTCTTC. It encodes CSAGGLADGQFF.

This clonotype has a handful of counts. The CDR3 is CSARRETSGAGETQYF. DNA of the CDR3: TGCAGTGCTAGGAGGGAGACTAGCGGAGCGGGAGAGACCCAGTACTTC. V gene TRBV20-1 combines with J gene TRBJ2-5, with TRBD2 matching 9 bases. Germline V lookup: CDR1 DFQATT, CDR2 SNEGSKA (reference sequence). CDR3 length equals 16 residues. Trimming cost V 3 bases and J 4 bases; bases outside gene matches: 12.

The table lists this clonotype with many counts. V usage is TRBV27 and J usage is TRBJ2-1, with 13 nucleotides matching TRBD2. V shed 1 base and J 2 bases; nucleotides not matched to a gene: 8. Germline V lookup: CDR1 MNHEY, CDR2 SMNVEV (reference sequence). The CDR3 sequence is 19 residues long. The CDR3 region is CASSLYTSGRVSPYNEQFF. For the CDR3, the DNA is TGTGCCAGCAGTTTATATACTAGCGGGAGGGTAAGTCCCTACAATGAGCAGTTCTTC.

The genes are TRBV12-3 or TRBV12-4 and TRBJ2-7; D is unclear. The CDR3 consists of 12 residues. Trimming cost V 6 bases and J 7 bases, with 13 bases left between them. CDR3 sequence (DNA): TGTGCCAGCAGCCCGGGCCCCGAAGAGCAGTACTTC. The encoded protein is CASSPGPEEQYF.

This clonotype was seen more than once but under ten times. The chain joins TRBV27 to TRBJ2-2; 11 positions agree with TRBD2. With V trimmed by 3 bases and J by 5 bases, 5 bases remained unmatched. The CDR3 totals 16 residues. Germline V gene data show CDR1 as MNHEY and CDR2 as SMNVEV (reference sequence). The CDR3 spells CASSFLAGGRTGELFF. The CDR3 DNA sequence: TGTGCCAGCAGTTTCCTAGCGGGAGGTCGGACCGGGGAGCTGTTTTTT.

This clonotype has at least ten counts. The chain carries TRBV28 and TRBJ2-1; perhaps TRBD2 as D (7 bases). CDR3 length: 16 amino acids. The germline V gene encodes CDR1 MDHEN and CDR2 SYDVKM. The V gene lost 3 bases and the J gene lost 9 bases, with 21 bases spanning the gap. Here the CDR3 DNA reads TGTGCCAGCAGTTTCCTGGGGGCGGGAGAAGACGTTGAGCAGTTCTTC. Encoded protein: CASSFLGAGEDVEQFF.

This clonotype has just a few counts. The chain couples TRBV20-1 to TRBJ2-7; 7 bases agree with TRBD2. V shed 0 bases and J 4 bases; nucleotides not matched to a gene: 6. The CDR3 is 14 amino acids. Germline values: CDR1 DFQATT, CDR2 SNEGSKA (reference sequence). The CDR3 DNA is TGCAGTGCTAGAGATCTTCGGGAGGCTTACGAGCAGTACTTC. Protein sequence: CSARDLREAYEQYF.